These T cell receptor beta chains were read from a single sample in a study of blood T cell repertoires in COVID-19. Sequencing was performed with immunoSEQ multiplex PCR; in TCRdb, only in-frame clones are kept and a portion is missing. This sample yields roughly 90,000 clones, of which approximately 88% are seen a single time; 31% belongs to the top ten. Specimen: peripheral blood. These receptors all come from an elderly woman with active or convalescent COVID-19. Both conserved end residues are part of each CDR3. The order of the fields is V gene, CDR3 protein.

TRBV19,CASSIEAYTGELFF
TRBV6-5,CASSLLEATSRAEQYF
TRBV6-5,CASRSGGEYEQYF
TRBV29-1,CSSRPDAGPNTEAFF
TRBV5-1,CASSSLRGDEKLFF
TRBV2,CASSRTSGYNEQFF
TRBV4-1,CASSQASGAYTDTQYF
TRBV6-8,CACDSFNEQFF
TRBV21-1,CASSCLTRQNLYEQYF
TRBV5-1,CASSLEGGRTDTQYF
TRBV5-1,CASSPWAGRDYGYTF
TRBV15,CATSRRQGTEQFF
TRBV7-8,CASSDRDGRTDTQYF
TRBV24-1,CATSLTGTGAYEQYF
TRBV11-3,CASSFGSVSYNEQFF
TRBV3-1/TRBV3-2,CASSHSGLAMSKTQYF
TRBV5-1,CASSLGQGAGQPQHF
TRBV28,CASSSFPGSYNEQFF
TRBV4-1,CASSPGRGRENTEAFF
TRBV28,CASSPRGTGNTGELFF
TRBV19,CASSPGQGSGNTIYF
TRBV7-9,CASSPRLSSYNEQFF
TRBV6-5,CASRTGTGETGELFF
TRBV6-5,CASTTAWGLSEKLFF
TRBV2,CASQRGLASNEQFF
TRBV10-3,CASTSGNAGELFF
TRBV19,CASSISGGQSNQPQHF